This entry lists 16 T cell receptor beta chains sequenced from one sample in a study of cytomegalovirus exposure and HLA in healthy donors. Amplification used 60 Vbeta primers and 13 Jbeta primers. Sequencing was performed with immunoSEQ multiplex PCR; in TCRdb, only in-frame clones are kept and a portion is missing. The repertoire includes about 61,000 clones, 80% to 90% of them detected once, and 1.5% sits in the top ten. Specimen: PBMCs. Receptors originate from a young man in good health and CMV-seropositive.

V and J are TRBV9 and TRBJ1-6; tentatively, D is TRBD1 (5 bases). This CDR3 comprises 15 residues. V was cut by 0 bases and J by 11 bases, with 15 bases left in between. Germline CDR1 reads SGDLS; CDR2 reads YYNGEE. The CDR3 DNA is TGTGCCAGCAGCGTAGGCGGAGGGGAAGGGGCACCCCTCCACTTT. Translated: CASSVGGGEGAPLHF.

J is TRBJ2-1 and V is TRBV6-6; 8 positions agree with TRBD2. Germline V gives CDR1 MNHNY, CDR2 SVGAGI (reference sequence). CDR3 length: 15 residues. Unmatched junction bases numbered 8, after V lost 6 bases and J lost 4 bases. The CDR3 reads CASSQAGAQYNEQFF. The CDR3 nucleotides are TGTGCCAGCAGCCAAGCGGGAGCCCAGTACAATGAGCAGTTCTTC.

The chain couples TRBV4-1 to TRBJ2-7, with 8 bases identical to TRBD1. V trimming: 1 base; J trimming: 3 bases; junction bases outside the gene matches: 11. This CDR3 is 17 amino acids long. Germline CDR1 and CDR2: MGHRA and YSYEKL. This CDR3 reads CASSQGPPEQGVYEQYF. In DNA, the CDR3 is TGCGCCAGCAGCCAAGGCCCCCCTGAACAGGGGGTCTACGAGCAGTACTTC.

The chain recombines TRBV13 with TRBJ2-3; maybe TRBD2 (6 bases). This CDR3 spans 13 amino acids. The V and J ends lost 1 base and 6 bases respectively, with 8 bases between them. The germline gives CDR1 PRHDT, CDR2 FYEKMQ (reference sequence). As DNA, the CDR3 is TGTGCCAGCAGCTTAGAAGGGAGGGATACGCAGTATTTT. It yields the protein CASSLEGRDTQYF.

The chain is built from TRBV10-3 and TRBJ1-5; 7 bases match TRBD1. This CDR3 is 13 amino acids long. Germline CDR1 reads ENHRY; CDR2 reads SYGVKD. The V gene end was trimmed by 10 bases and the J gene end by 3 bases; junction bases not matched to a gene: 6. In nucleotides, the CDR3 is TGTGCCACTGGACAGGAGTACAATCAGCCCCAGCATTTT. The encoded protein is CATGQEYNQPQHF.

The gene calls are TRBV19 and TRBJ1-4; 8 bases line up with TRBD1. This CDR3 contains 15 residues. The germline V gene encodes CDR1 LNHDA and CDR2 SQIVND (reference sequence). The V gene end was trimmed by 5 bases and the J gene end by 1 base; junction bases not matched to a gene: 3. The DNA of the CDR3 is TGTGCCAGTAGTGCCGGGACAGGAACTAATGAAAAACTGTTTTTT. It specifies CASSAGTGTNEKLFF. Full variable domain (remainder filled in from reference TRBV19 and TRBJ1-4): DGGITQSPKYLFRKEGQNVTLSCEQNLNHDAMYWYRQDPGQGLRLIYYSQIVNDFQKGDIAEGYSVSREKKESFPLTVTSAQKNPTAFYLCASSAGTGTNEKLFFGSGTQLSVL.

The chain combines TRBV30 with TRBJ1-1; D is uncertain. V was cut by 1 base and J by 8 bases, with 14 bases left in between. The germline V gene has CDR1 GTSNPN and CDR2 SVGIG (reference sequence). This CDR3 is built from 13 residues. The CDR3, as DNA: TGTGCCTGGAGTGGAGGACTACACGAGGAAGCTTTCTTT. Amino acid sequence: CAWSGGLHEEAFF.

The rearrangement links TRBV6-6 to TRBJ2-2; a weak D match, TRBD1 (6 bases). The germline gives CDR1 MNHNY, CDR2 SVGAGI (reference sequence). Trimming took 8 bases from V and 11 from J, leaving 15 bases between them. The CDR3 is 12 amino acids. CDR3 residues: CASSFPDRELFF. The CDR3 DNA is TGTGCCAGCTCCTTTCCGGACAGAGAGCTGTTTTTT.

This chain joins TRBV6-1 and TRBJ2-7; TRBD1 matches 9 bases. The CDR3 totals 13 residues. Losses at the gene ends were 7 bases for V and 7 bases for J; bases not matched to a gene: 8. CDR1 and CDR2 (germline): MNHNS, SASEGT. CDR3 sequence: CASNRDRAYEQYF. For the CDR3, the DNA is TGTGCCAGCAATCGGGACAGGGCTTATGAGCAGTACTTC.

The chain recombines TRBV5-1 with TRBJ2-7; TRBD2 matches 11 bases. This CDR3 is built from 14 residues. The ends lost 4 bases at V and 2 bases at J; junction bases unmatched: 2. In germline, CDR1 is SGHRS, CDR2 YFSETQ. The CDR3 spells CASSPGLAAYEQYF. CDR3 coding DNA: TGCGCCAGCAGCCCGGGACTAGCGGCCTACGAGCAGTACTTC. The complete variable domain, with remaining parts taken from reference TRBV5-1 and TRBJ2-7, reads KAGVTQTPRYLIKTRGQQVTLSCSPISGHRSVSWYQQTPGQGLQFLFEYFSETQRNKGNFPGRFSGRQFSNSRSEMNVSTLELGDSALYLCASSPGLAAYEQYFGPGTRLTVT.

This clone was picked up one time. The rearrangement joins TRBV4-1 to TRBJ1-2; 7 nucleotides line up with TRBD1. With 4 bases clipped from V and 4 bases from J, the junction kept 6 bases outside the gene matches. CDR1 is MGHRA and CDR2 is YSYEKL in the germline V gene. There are 14 residues in the CDR3. The CDR3 is CASSPDRLTYGYTF. The CDR3 bases are TGCGCCAGCAGCCCGGACAGGTTGACCTATGGCTACACCTTC.

J is TRBJ1-1 and V is TRBV6-6, with D possibly being TRBD1 (6 bases). The CDR3 loop spans 15 amino acids. Germline-derived CDR1 and CDR2 are MNHNY and SVGAGI (reference sequence). Trimming shortened V by 5 bases and J by 0 bases, and 13 bases separated the two germline ends. The CDR3 sequence: CASSPPGHLNTEAFF. CDR3 coding DNA: TGTGCCAGCAGTCCCCCGGGACATTTGAACACTGAAGCTTTCTTT.

The chain combines TRBV28 with TRBJ1-2, with D possibly being TRBD1 (5 bases). V dropped 4 bases and J dropped 8 bases, with 14 bases sitting between them. The CDR3 spans 13 residues. The germline V gene encodes CDR1 MDHEN and CDR2 SYDVKM. The CDR3 loop reads CASSSTELTGYTF. Written as DNA, the CDR3 is TGTGCCAGCAGTTCGACAGAATTGACGGGCTACACCTTC.

The chain is built from TRBV6-5 and TRBJ1-5; possibly TRBD1 for D (6 bases). CDR1 is MNHEY, CDR2 SVGAGI, per germline. CDR3 length equals 15 residues. The germline V and J ends were trimmed by 6 bases and 3 bases, with 15 bases remaining between them. CDR3 sequence: CASRPQGRVNQPQHF. The CDR3 DNA reads TGTGCCAGCAGGCCCCAGGGGAGGGTCAATCAGCCCCAGCATTTT.

This chain links TRBV4-3 with TRBJ2-1; a possible D gene is TRBD2 (6 bases). This CDR3 contains 16 residues. Germline values: CDR1 LGHNA, CDR2 YSLEER. The V gene lost 1 base and the J gene lost 2 bases, with 12 bases spanning the gap. CDR3 nucleotide sequence: TGCGCCAGCAGCCAAGGTAGGACTACCACCTACAATGAGCAGTTCTTC. Residues: CASSQGRTTTYNEQFF.

This clone showed up just a few times. The V gene is TRBV18, the J gene TRBJ2-1; a weak D match, TRBD2 (5 bases). Per the germline V gene, CDR1 is KGHSH and CDR2 is LQKENI. CDR3 size: 14 residues. Between the trimmed V and J ends, which lost 3 bases and 5 bases, there was a span of 11 bases. CDR3 protein: CASSPRTGNNEQFF. In nucleotides, the CDR3 is TGTGCCAGCTCACCTCGGACGGGGAACAATGAGCAGTTCTTC.